A single sample is the source of the 25 T cell receptor beta chains below, sequenced in a study of blood T cell repertoires in COVID-19. Clones were read by immunoSEQ multiplex PCR, and TCRdb kept only the in-frame ones, dropping some. The table has some 320,000 clones, roughly nine tenths seen once. The specimen sequenced was PBMCs or T cells enriched from blood (not recorded which). The receptors were gathered from a man in his sixties who had recovered from COVID-19.

This rearrangement joins TRBV29-1 to TRBJ2-5; D is undetermined. Per germline, CDR1 SQVTM and CDR2 ANQGSEA. The CDR3 is made up of 13 amino acids. V was pared by 7 bases and J by 4 bases, with 16 bases between. The CDR3 DNA reads TGCAGCGGCGTAACCGGTCACGGAGAGACCCAGTACTTC. It translates to CSGVTGHGETQYF.

The chain employs TRBV19 and TRBJ1-2; the match to TRBD1 covers 7 bases. CDR1 and CDR2 (germline): LNHDA, SQIVND (reference sequence). CDR3 size: 15 residues. Trimming removed 5 bases from V and 6 bases from J; junction bases left unmatched: 12. The CDR3 DNA reads as TGTGCCAGTAGTTCACTACAGGGGAAATCAGATGGCTACACCTTC. This translates into CASSSLQGKSDGYTF.

V gene TRBV7-2 combines with J gene TRBJ1-5; TRBD1 is a possible D gene (6 bases). V was trimmed by 5 bases and J by 5 bases, leaving 16 bases between them. Looked up from germline, CDR1 is SGHTA and CDR2 is FQGNSA. The CDR3 spans 15 residues. As DNA, the CDR3 is TGTGCCAGCAGCCCGACTTACGGGGGGCATCAGCCCCAGCATTTT. It codes for CASSPTYGGHQPQHF.

The rearrangement links TRBV4-1 to TRBJ2-3; D is unresolved. V was trimmed by 2 bases and J by 6 bases, leaving 18 bases between them. CDR1 and CDR2 from the germline V gene are MGHRA and YSYEKL. The CDR3 loop spans 16 amino acids. The CDR3 region is CASSQPRSASPDTQYF. In nucleotides, the CDR3 is TGCGCCAGCAGCCAACCAAGAAGCGCGAGCCCCGATACGCAGTATTTT.

V gene TRBV11-3 combines with J gene TRBJ2-2; D might be TRBD1 (5 bases). From germline, CDR1 is SGHNT and CDR2 YENEEA. This CDR3 spans 15 amino acids. V was cut by 4 bases and J by 6 bases, with 15 bases left in between. CDR3 in DNA: TGTGCCAGCAGCTCTAATTGGGGCAGCGCCGGGGAGCTGTTTTTT. Its translation: CASSSNWGSAGELFF. Drawing the rest from reference TRBV11-3 and TRBJ2-2, the complete variable domain is EAGVVQSPRYKIIEKKQPVAFWCNPISGHNTLYWYLQNLGQGPELLIRYENEEAVDDSQLPKDRFSAERLKGVDSTLKIQPAELGDSAVYLCASSSNWGSAGELFFGEGSRLTVL.

This rearrangement joins TRBV15 to TRBJ2-5; 9 bases are a match to TRBD1. This CDR3 is 15 amino acids long. Germline-derived CDR1 and CDR2 are LNHNV and YYDKDF (reference sequence). The J segment lost 5 bases and the V segment lost 8 bases, leaving 12 bases of the junction unmatched. CDR3 in DNA: TGTGCCACCCGACCCCGGACAGGGGTTGGGGAGACCCAGTACTTC. It encodes CATRPRTGVGETQYF.

V usage is TRBV25-1 and J usage is TRBJ1-6; D is unclear. CDR3 length: 11 residues. Germline loops: CDR1 MGHDK, CDR2 SYGVNS. The V gene lost 10 bases and the J gene lost 14 bases, with 15 bases spanning the gap. The CDR3 reads CAIGLGRALHF. The CDR3, as DNA: TGTGCCATCGGTCTCGGGAGGGCCCTCCACTTT.

V is TRBV5-6 and J is TRBJ1-1, with D possibly TRBD1 on 6 matching bases. CDR1 is SGHDT, CDR2 YYEEEE, per germline. The length of the CDR3 is 13 residues. Trimming took 5 bases from V and 6 from J, leaving 14 bases between them. The CDR3 DNA reads as TGTGCCAGCAGGCACAGGGTTGCTGCTGAAGCTTTCTTT. Amino acid sequence: CASRHRVAAEAFF.

This clone appeared once. The chain has TRBV30 and TRBJ2-5, with D maybe TRBD1 (6 bases). V shed 4 bases and J shed 4 bases, with 13 bases lying between them. The CDR3 extends over 13 amino acids. CDR1 GTSNPN and CDR2 SVGIG come from the germline V gene (reference sequence). CDR3 sequence (DNA): TGTGCCTGGACCACAGGGACCGCAGAGACCCAGTACTTC. Translation: CAWTTGTAETQYF.

This rearrangement joins TRBV10-3 to TRBJ1-1; D not certain. The CDR3 consists of 14 residues. Germline V gene data show CDR1 as ENHRY and CDR2 as SYGVKD. V gave up 0 bases and J gave up 1 base, with 6 bases separating them. CDR3: CAISESAQNTEAFF. The CDR3 nucleotides are TGTGCCATCAGTGAGTCGGCACAGAACACTGAAGCTTTCTTT.

The chain recombines TRBV7-2 with TRBJ2-3; no firm D call. CDR1 is SGHTA and CDR2 is FQGNSA in the germline V gene. V lost 5 bases and J 1 base, leaving 16 bases between the germline ends. This CDR3 spans 16 amino acids. CDR3 coding DNA: TGTGCCAGCAGCCCTAGAGGCCTAGGTGGCACAGATACGCAGTATTTT. Its translation: CASSPRGLGGTDTQYF.

This chain links TRBV10-3 with TRBJ2-2, with 10 nucleotides matching TRBD2. The V segment lost 7 bases and the J segment 0 bases; nucleotides outside the gene matches: 2. The V gene's germline CDR1 is ENHRY and CDR2 SYGVKD. The CDR3 covers 15 residues. CDR3 sequence: CAITSGGTNTGELFF. The DNA of the CDR3 is TGTGCCATCACTAGCGGGGGAACGAACACCGGGGAGCTGTTTTTT.

The CDR3 sequence is CASSYAQGNGGNTIYF. The CDR3 DNA follows: TGTGCCAGCAGTTACGCACAGGGTAACGGTGGAAACACCATATATTTT. This chain uses TRBV6-6 with TRBJ1-3; D might be TRBD1 (6 bases). V was cut by 2 bases and J by 3 bases, with 14 bases left in between. Germline V gene data show CDR1 as MNHNY and CDR2 as SVGAGI (reference sequence). There are 16 residues in the CDR3.

The genes are TRBV29-1 and TRBJ1-2, with 7 bases that match TRBD1. V dropped 0 bases and J dropped 2; count of bases not matched to a gene: 3. This CDR3 is built from 14 residues. Per the germline V gene, CDR1 is SQVTM and CDR2 is ANQGSEA. The CDR3 spells CSVEEGTENYGYTF. CDR3 DNA: TGCAGCGTTGAAGAGGGGACAGAGAACTATGGCTACACCTTC.

The CDR3 region has the DNA TGTGCCAGCAGCCAAGCAGGAGGGGGCTTTGGGAAACTGTTTTTT. Its protein is CASSQAGGGFGKLFF. This rearrangement joins TRBV14 to TRBJ1-4; 7 bases line up with TRBD1. Germline assignment: CDR1 SGHDN and CDR2 FVKESK. The CDR3 sequence is 15 residues long. J was trimmed by 11 bases and V by 1 base; bases with no gene match: 10.

This chain uses TRBV20-1 with TRBJ1-2; D is possibly TRBD1 (6 bases). Per germline, CDR1 DFQATT and CDR2 SNEGSKA (reference sequence). Trimming stripped 6 bases from V and 9 bases from J, with 14 bases between. This CDR3 is 11 amino acids long. The CDR3 loop is CSAAGQPSYTF. CDR3 nucleotide sequence: TGCAGTGCAGCGGGACAACCAAGCTACACCTTC.

This rearrangement joins TRBV18 to TRBJ1-1; no clear D. The CDR3 is 15 amino acids. The V end lost 2 bases, the J end lost 1 base, and 11 bases lay between the germline ends. The germline gives CDR1 KGHSH, CDR2 LQKENI. CDR3 protein: CASSPSPARNTEAFF. CDR3 DNA: TGTGCCAGCTCACCATCCCCCGCCAGGAACACTGAAGCTTTCTTT.

The CDR3 protein is CASSDRGLGGVSYNEQFF. The CDR3 region has the DNA TGTGCCAGCAGTGACAGGGGGTTGGGGGGAGTGAGTTACAATGAGCAGTTCTTC. J is TRBJ2-1 and V is TRBV2; a possible D gene is TRBD1 (7 bases). The CDR3 has 18 amino acids. Trimming left V 3 bases short and J 4 bases short, with 22 bases between. Germline assignment: CDR1 SNHLY and CDR2 FYNNEI. Drawing the rest from reference TRBV2 and TRBJ2-1, the complete variable domain is EPEVTQTPSHQVTQMGQEVILRCVPISNHLYFYWYRQILGQKVEFLVSFYNNEISEKSEIFDDQFSVERPDGSNFTLKIRSTKLEDSAMYFCASSDRGLGGVSYNEQFFGPGTRLTVL.

The chain combines TRBV4-1 with TRBJ2-6, with a possible D match to TRBD2 (6 bases). CDR1 is MGHRA and CDR2 is YSYEKL in the germline V gene. The V and J ends lost 3 bases and 3 bases respectively, with 18 bases between them. The CDR3 has 18 amino acids. CDR3 in DNA: TGCGCCAGCAGCCAGGAGGGTGGGGTTGTAGGTGGGGCCAACGTCCTGACTTTC. This translates into CASSQEGGVVGGANVLTF.

This chain joins TRBV4-1 and TRBJ1-1; no clear D. V lost 2 bases to trimming and J lost 3 bases, with 13 bases between them. Per the germline V gene, CDR1 is MGHRA and CDR2 is YSYEKL. This CDR3 is built from 15 residues. CDR3 sequence (DNA): TGCGCCAGCAGCCAACTCCCCCAGGAAGACACTGAAGCTTTCTTT. Protein: CASSQLPQEDTEAFF.

V gene TRBV27 combines with J gene TRBJ1-6; 9 nucleotides line up with TRBD1. The germline V gene encodes CDR1 MNHEY and CDR2 SMNVEV (reference sequence). V gave up 4 bases and J gave up 7 bases; unmatched junction bases: 11. The CDR3 length is 17 residues. CDR3 in DNA: TGTGCCAGCAGTTCCGGGACAGGGAGGTCTAACAATTCACCCCTCCACTTT. Residues: CASSSGTGRSNNSPLHF.

This clone has a handful of counts. J is TRBJ1-1 and V is TRBV24-1; D gene uncertain. Per germline, CDR1 KGHDR and CDR2 SFDVKD. The CDR3 covers 12 residues. V lost 1 base and J 9 bases, leaving 8 bases between the germline ends. CDR3 coding DNA: TGTGCCACCAGTGATTTAACCGGGAAAGCTTTCTTT. Residues: CATSDLTGKAFF.

The chain carries TRBV18 and TRBJ2-7, with 15 positions matching TRBD2. The germline V gene encodes CDR1 KGHSH and CDR2 LQKENI. The CDR3 extends over 18 amino acids. The junction had 3 bases not matched to a gene; V was cut back by 0 bases and J by 0 bases. The CDR3 nucleotides are TGTGCCAGCTCACCACCAGGACTAGCGGGAGGGACCTCCTACGAGCAGTACTTC. As protein: CASSPPGLAGGTSYEQYF.

In its sample, this clone was seen once. The rearrangement uses TRBV5-1 and TRBJ2-1; 7 bases line up with TRBD1. J lost 6 bases, V lost 0 bases, and 6 bases had no gene match. The CDR3 sequence is 15 residues long. Germline V CDR1 and CDR2: SGHRS, YFSETQ. The chain's CDR3 is CASSLAGAGGNEQFF. CDR3 in DNA: TGCGCCAGCAGCTTGGCCGGGGCAGGGGGCAATGAGCAGTTCTTC.

The chain uses TRBV13 and TRBJ2-7; TRBD1 is a possible D gene (6 bases). This CDR3 contains 15 residues. Looked up from germline, CDR1 is PRHDT and CDR2 is FYEKMQ (reference sequence). V gave up 6 bases and J gave up 0 bases, with 15 bases separating them. In DNA, the CDR3 is TGTGCCAGCAGATACCATACAGGGAACTCCTACGAGCAGTACTTC. This encodes CASRYHTGNSYEQYF. Complete variable domain (other parts from reference TRBV13 and TRBJ2-7): AAGVIQSPRHLIKEKRETATLKCYPIPRHDTVYWYQQGPGQDPQFLISFYEKMQSDKGSIPDRFSAQQFSDYHSELNMSSLELGDSALYFCASRYHTGNSYEQYFGPGTRLTVT.